Below, one T cell receptor (beta chain) is given with its context. The sample holds many counts of this clonotype. This clone's antigen is unknown. No base quality values were provided; no much bigger clone lies one nucleotide off. V is pruned by 3 bases and J by 5 bases, leaving 6 bases of the junction without a gene match. From the cysteine up to the phenylalanine, the CDR3 has a length of 15 residues. The kept DNA is CDR3 alone, 45 bases in frame from the first base. Library preparation employed RT-PCR. Sequencing took place on an Illumina HiSeq 2500. In-frame beta chains were kept once TCRdb had trimmed the public reads at Q25 with fastp and called clones with MiXCR. Entries are consolidated by CDR3 protein sequence, retaining the most common genes and DNA. The table for this sample lists hundreds of thousands of distinct CDR3 sequences; 7.6% of them were counted only once. The top ten clonotypes cover 10% to 15% of the sample.

This entry comes from a study of response to subunit inactivated influenza vaccine (dated by TCRdb to the late 2010s). About the full investigation: Deep quantitative profiling of the T cell receptor repertoire was used in the study to follow responses to a trivalent subunit inactivated influenza vaccine. The study at large found these results: It was suggested by the authors that each seasonal influenza vaccination may recruit only a limited number of new T cells.

This clonotype was sampled from a man between 50 and 69 years old who received an inactivated influenza vaccine. Donor details come from another sample of the same person, matched by shared clones. The sample in question was PBMCs from blood, obtained roughly 24 months after vaccination. The sequence joins TRBV12-3 or TRBV12-4 to TRBJ2-3; TRBD2 lines up with 9 middle nucleotides. The CDR3 corresponds to CASSLGGGAKDTQYF. The nucleotide sequence is given as TGTGCCAGCAGTTTGGGCGGGGGGGCAAAAGATACGCAGTATTTT.